A single sample is the source of the 5 T cell receptor beta chains below, sequenced in a study of blood T cell repertoires in COVID-19. Some clones are missing from TCRdb's copy, which holds only in-frame ones; the method was immunoSEQ multiplex PCR. Of approximately 140,000 clones listed, 75% to 90% are singletons. Sequenced: peripheral blood. The receptors were gathered from a man between 65 and 85 years old with acute or convalescent COVID-19.

V and J are TRBV19 and TRBJ2-2; D possibly corresponds to TRBD1 (7 bases). V lost 6 bases and J lost 5, with 19 bases in between. There are 16 residues in the CDR3. Germline V gene sequence: CDR1 LNHDA, CDR2 SQIVND (reference sequence). Here the CDR3 reads CASSRQGGMGTGELFF. For the CDR3, the DNA is TGTGCCAGTAGCAGACAGGGCGGGATGGGAACCGGGGAGCTGTTTTTT.

This chain connects TRBV28 to TRBJ1-5; the D is unclear. V dropped 6 bases and J dropped 3 bases, with 12 bases sitting between them. Per germline, CDR1 MDHEN and CDR2 SYDVKM. The length of the CDR3 is 14 residues. This CDR3 reads CASRLSAINQPQHF. In DNA form, the CDR3 reads TGTGCCAGCAGACTCTCTGCGATCAATCAGCCCCAGCATTTT.

In nucleotides, the CDR3 is TGTGCCAGCCAGGGACTAGTGAACACCGGGGAGCTGTTTTTT. Translated, it gives CASQGLVNTGELFF. J is TRBJ2-2 and V is TRBV7-3; 8 bases fit TRBD2. Germline trimming cut 8 bases from V and 1 base from J; bases unmatched to any gene: 3. CDR3 size: 14 residues. Germline-derived CDR1 and CDR2 are SGHTA and FQGTGA.

This chain links TRBV3-1 (or the pseudogene TRBV3-2) with TRBJ2-7, with D uncertain. CDR1 is LGHDT, CDR2 YNNKEL, per germline (reference sequence). This CDR3 has 14 amino acids. V shed 0 bases and J shed 1 base, with 7 bases lying between them. CDR3 nucleotides: TGTGCCAGCAGCCAAGACCCAGGTTCCTACGAGCAGTACTTC. This translates into CASSQDPGSYEQYF.

V is TRBV6-4 and J is TRBJ2-2; D is unresolved. Germline CDR1 reads MRHNA; CDR2 reads SNTAGT. CDR3 size: 13 residues. V gave up 0 bases and J gave up 4 bases, with 3 bases separating them. Here the CDR3 DNA reads TGTGCCAGCAGTGACTCTAGCACCGGGGAGCTGTTTTTT. The encoded protein is CASSDSSTGELFF.